These 6 T cell receptor beta chains share one sample of origin, sequenced in a study of regulatory T cells in long-lasting Graves disease. Stated time point: newly diagnosed GD, antithyroid drugs for less than 3 months. The TCR library was prepared using RNA isolated from PBMCs. For TCR beta, libraries came from iRepertoire HTBI primers and Arm-PCR of CDR3 regions. TCRdb redid the calling of the multiplex PCR reads with MiXCR, one entry per CDR3 protein. The sample carries about 530,000 distinct CDR3 sequences, about 16% recorded once. This sample was shared with a second study, whose subject was T cells in Graves' hyperthyroidism and ophthalmopathy.

Sequences were derived from peripheral blood mononuclear cells (PBMCs), sampled at new diagnosis, from a patient treated with antithyroid drugs. The receptor set was obtained from a woman aged 40 to 65 with Graves disease.

The gene calls are TRBV28 and TRBJ2-5; TRBD2 agrees at 13 bases. Germline values: CDR1 MDHEN, CDR2 SYDVKM. The CDR3 extends over 16 amino acids. Trimming at V came to 6 bases and at J to 5 bases, leaving 9 bases not matched to a gene. The CDR3 DNA sequence: TGTGCCAGCAGACCTGGGACTAGCGGGATGGCGGAGACCCAGTACTTC. This sequence encodes CASRPGTSGMAETQYF.

The chain's CDR3 is CASSFQGGSEQYF. CDR3 DNA sequence: TGTGCCAGCAGCTTTCAGGGGGGCTCCGAGCAGTACTTC. V gene TRBV14 combines with J gene TRBJ2-7; tentative D call: TRBD1 (7 bases). CDR3 size: 13 residues. Germline CDR1 reads SGHDN; CDR2 reads FVKESK. Trimming left V 5 bases short and J 6 bases short, with 14 bases between. Based on the CDR3 plus reference TRBV14 and TRBJ2-7, the full variable domain is EAGVTQFPSHSVIEKGQTVTLRCDPISGHDNLYWYRRVMGKEIKFLLHFVKESKQDESGMPNNRFLAERTGGTYSTLKVQPAELEDSGVYFCASSFQGGSEQYFGPGTRLTVT.

The chain recombines TRBV10-1 with TRBJ1-2; D call uncertain. Germline CDR1 is WNHNN and CDR2 is SYGVQD (reference sequence). The CDR3 totals 13 residues. V lost 6 bases and J lost 3, with 11 bases in between. This CDR3 is CASSTTVDYGYTF. The DNA for the CDR3 is TGCGCCAGCAGCACCACAGTTGACTATGGCTACACCTTC.

This clonotype appeared a few times. The rearrangement uses TRBV14 and TRBJ2-7; D is possibly TRBD2 (7 bases). CDR1 and CDR2 from the germline V gene are SGHDN and FVKESK. Deletions cut 2 bases from V and 1 base from J, with 15 bases between. The CDR3 is made up of 16 amino acids. CDR3 bases: TGTGCCAGCAGCCAATGGTCCGGGGGGCCTTCCTACGAGCAGTACTTC. Translated: CASSQWSGGPSYEQYF.

Concerning this clonotype itself: A clone one base away is much larger, so this may be a read error. This chain joins TRBV28 and TRBJ2-1, with D unclear. CDR3 length: 11 amino acids. The germline V gene encodes CDR1 MDHEN and CDR2 SYDVKM. The V and J ends lost 3 bases and 6 bases respectively, with 3 bases between them. The CDR3 DNA is TGTGCCAGCAGTTTTTTCAATGAGCAGTTCTTC. Amino acid sequence: CASSFFNEQFF.

This clonotype was detected many times. This chain joins TRBV6-2 or TRBV6-3 and TRBJ1-2; D might be TRBD1 (5 bases). The CDR3 is made up of 14 amino acids. CDR1 and CDR2 (germline): MNHEY, SVGEGT. Deletions cut 4 bases from V and 2 bases from J, with 11 bases between. The CDR3 coding sequence is TGTGCCAGCAGTTTCTTACAGGCGAACTATGGCTACACCTTC. It yields the protein CASSFLQANYGYTF.